Shown below are 11 T cell receptor beta chains from a single sample sequenced in a study of T cells in tumors after PD-1 blockade. TCRdb's table, derived via immunoSEQ multiplex PCR, lists solely in-frame clones and lacks some. The sample carries fewer than 25,000 clones, over 80% recorded once. The input for sequencing was PBMCs, taken after anti-PD-1 treatment. These receptors were obtained from a human donor with basal cell carcinoma.

The chain has TRBV2 and TRBJ2-1, with D uncertain. This CDR3 contains 11 residues. CDR1 is SNHLY, CDR2 FYNNEI, per germline. V shed 6 bases and J shed 10 bases, with 10 bases lying between them. In DNA form, the CDR3 reads TGTGCCAGCAGCCCAGTTTGGGAGCAGTTCTTC. This encodes CASSPVWEQFF.

V usage is TRBV19 and J usage is TRBJ1-1; D is unresolved. V gave up 4 bases and J gave up 1 base, with 7 bases separating them. The CDR3 covers 13 residues. CDR1 and CDR2 from the germline V gene are LNHDA and SQIVND (reference sequence). The CDR3: CASSTLENTEAFF. The CDR3, as DNA: TGTGCCAGTAGTACCTTGGAGAACACTGAAGCTTTCTTT.

This chain links TRBV2 with TRBJ2-5; D might be TRBD1 (5 bases). Germline V gene sequence: CDR1 SNHLY, CDR2 FYNNEI. Trimming pared 6 bases from V and 1 base from J, leaving 12 bases between. The CDR3 is 14 amino acids. CDR3 sequence: CASSTGHFQETQYF. In DNA, the CDR3 is TGTGCCAGCAGCACCGGACACTTCCAAGAGACCCAGTACTTC.

The chain uses TRBV30 and TRBJ1-2; D perhaps matches TRBD1 (5 bases). This CDR3 spans 14 amino acids. The ends were cut back, 3 bases at V and 0 bases at J, with 11 bases in the middle. The germline CDR1 and CDR2 sequences are GTSNPN and SVGIG (reference sequence). In DNA form, the CDR3 reads TGTGCCTGGAGCGCTGACAGCACTAACTATGGCTACACCTTC. It encodes CAWSADSTNYGYTF. The full variable domain, rest sourced from reference TRBV30 and TRBJ1-2, is SQTIHQWPATLVQPVGSPLSLECTVEGTSNPNLYWYRQAAGRGLQLLFYSVGIGQISSEVPQNLSASRPQDRQFILSSKKLLLSDSGFYLCAWSADSTNYGYTFGSGTRLTVV.

In its sample, this clone was seen once. The gene calls are TRBV6-6 and TRBJ1-2, with a weak D call TRBD1 (6 bases). V was shortened by 5 bases and J by 3 bases, with 13 bases between the two germline ends. The length of the CDR3 is 14 residues. Germline lookup yields CDR1 MNHNY and CDR2 SVGAGI (reference sequence). CDR3 nucleotide sequence: TGTGCCAGCAGTGACCCGGGGACACACTATGGCTACACCTTC. Translation gives CASSDPGTHYGYTF.

The chain links TRBV13 to TRBJ1-2; a possible D gene is TRBD1 (5 bases). The ends were cut back, 2 bases at V and 5 bases at J, with 15 bases in the middle. The CDR3 is 15 amino acids. CDR1 and CDR2 (germline): PRHDT, FYEKMQ (reference sequence). The CDR3 reads CASSLMVGEGYGYTF. Here the CDR3 DNA reads TGTGCCAGCAGCTTAATGGTAGGGGAAGGTTATGGCTACACCTTC.

The DNA for the CDR3 is TGTGCCAGCAGCTTCTCCCAGACGGTAAAATTTAATGAGCAGTTCTTC. Amino acids: CASSFSQTVKFNEQFF. The chain has TRBV7-9 and TRBJ2-1; no clear D gene. Trimming took off 3 bases at V and 7 bases at J, with 19 bases between the two ends. The CDR3 sequence is 16 residues long. CDR1 and CDR2 (germline): SEHNR, FQNEAQ (reference sequence).

The chain carries TRBV30 and TRBJ2-5; D may be TRBD1 or TRBD2 (5 bases each). CDR3 length: 14 residues. Germline CDR1 is GTSNPN and CDR2 is SVGIG (reference sequence). V lost 3 bases and J 1 base, leaving 12 bases between the germline ends. This CDR3 is CAWRGDPTQETQYF. CDR3 DNA: TGTGCCTGGAGAGGGGACCCAACCCAAGAGACCCAGTACTTC.

Note on this clone: At one end the junction does not follow the germline gene, possibly because of a read error. V is TRBV12-3 or TRBV12-4 and J is TRBJ1-2; D remains ambiguous. This CDR3 is 12 amino acids long. The CDR3 DNA follows: TGTGCCAGCAGTGTAGCGGCCTATGGCTACACCTTC. Encoded protein: CASSVAAYGYTF.

The chain couples TRBV30 to TRBJ1-3; a weak D match, TRBD1 (5 bases). Looked up from germline, CDR1 is GTSNPN and CDR2 is SVGIG (reference sequence). V was shortened by 4 bases and J by 0 bases, with 7 bases between the two germline ends. This CDR3 is 13 amino acids long. The CDR3 is CAWTGFSGNTIYF. The DNA of the CDR3 is TGTGCCTGGACAGGGTTCTCTGGAAACACCATATATTTT.

The chain employs TRBV15 and TRBJ2-1, with 11 bases identical to TRBD2. V shed 10 bases and J 0 bases; nucleotides not matched to a gene: 11. The germline CDR1 and CDR2 sequences are LNHNV and YYDKDF (reference sequence). This CDR3 is built from 17 residues. The CDR3 spells CAIGTSGTRRSYNEQFF. The DNA for the CDR3 is TGTGCCATCGGGACTAGCGGAACCCGCCGCTCCTACAATGAGCAGTTCTTC.